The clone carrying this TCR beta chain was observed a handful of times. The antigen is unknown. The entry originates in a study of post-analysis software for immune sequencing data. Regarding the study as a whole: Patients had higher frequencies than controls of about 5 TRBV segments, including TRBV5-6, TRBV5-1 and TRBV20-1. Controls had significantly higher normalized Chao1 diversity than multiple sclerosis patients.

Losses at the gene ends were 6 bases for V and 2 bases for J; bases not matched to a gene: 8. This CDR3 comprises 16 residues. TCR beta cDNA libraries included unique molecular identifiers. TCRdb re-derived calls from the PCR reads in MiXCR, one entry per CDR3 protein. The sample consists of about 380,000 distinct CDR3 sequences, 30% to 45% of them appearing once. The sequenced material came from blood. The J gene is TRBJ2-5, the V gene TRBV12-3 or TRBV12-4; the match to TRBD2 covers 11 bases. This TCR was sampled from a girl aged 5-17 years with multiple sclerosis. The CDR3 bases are TGTGCCAGCAGCGAACTTCTAGCGGGGGGACAAGAGACCCAGTACTTC. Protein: CASSELLAGGQETQYF.